One T cell receptor beta chain is described in this entry. These data are taken from a study of OX40 agonist ivuxolimab in advanced cancers. Study summary: Three partial responders included one hepatocellular carcinoma patient and two cutaneous melanoma patients.

Data came from immunoSEQ multiplex PCR; TCRdb stores just in-frame clones and leaves some out. The sample has 75,000 to 100,000 clones; 89% are singletons. This CDR3 has 17 amino acids. CDR1 and CDR2 (germline): SGHRS, YFSETQ. V lost 4 bases to trimming and J lost 2 bases; unmatched junction nucleotides: 9. Blood specimens came from baseline, cycle 4 day 1, and cycle 7 day 1. The chain employs TRBV5-1 and TRBJ2-7, with 13 bases lining up with TRBD2. The sequencing here drew on CD4+ or CD8+ T cells sorted from blood, taken in a trial of the OX40 agonist ivuxolimab. The receptor's source is an adult with an advanced solid tumor such as melanoma, head and neck, liver or kidney cancer. CDR3 sequence: CASSPGLAGVFPYEQYF. CDR3 in DNA: TGCGCCAGCAGCCCCGGACTAGCGGGGGTCTTCCCCTACGAGCAGTACTTC.